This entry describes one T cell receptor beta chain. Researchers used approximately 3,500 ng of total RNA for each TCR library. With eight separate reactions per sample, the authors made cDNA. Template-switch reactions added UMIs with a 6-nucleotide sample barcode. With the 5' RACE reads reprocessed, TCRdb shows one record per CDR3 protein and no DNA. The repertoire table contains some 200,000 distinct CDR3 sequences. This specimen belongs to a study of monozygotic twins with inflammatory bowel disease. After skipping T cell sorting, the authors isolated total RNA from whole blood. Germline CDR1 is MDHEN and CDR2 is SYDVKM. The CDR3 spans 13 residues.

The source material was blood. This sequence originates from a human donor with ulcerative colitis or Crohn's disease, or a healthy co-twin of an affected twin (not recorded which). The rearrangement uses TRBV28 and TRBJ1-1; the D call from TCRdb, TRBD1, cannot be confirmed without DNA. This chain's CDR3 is CASSTGGWTEAFF.